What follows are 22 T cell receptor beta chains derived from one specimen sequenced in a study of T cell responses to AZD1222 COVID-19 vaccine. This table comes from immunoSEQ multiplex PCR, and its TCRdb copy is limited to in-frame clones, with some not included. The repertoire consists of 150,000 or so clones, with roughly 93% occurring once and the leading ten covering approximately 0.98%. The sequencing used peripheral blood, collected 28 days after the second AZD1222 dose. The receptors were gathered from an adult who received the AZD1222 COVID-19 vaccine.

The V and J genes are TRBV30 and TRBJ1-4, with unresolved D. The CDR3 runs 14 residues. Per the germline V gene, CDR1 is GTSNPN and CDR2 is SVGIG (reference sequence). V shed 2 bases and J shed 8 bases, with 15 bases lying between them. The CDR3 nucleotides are TGTGCCTGGAGTTTAAACAGCATCGGGGAAAAACTGTTTTTT. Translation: CAWSLNSIGEKLFF.

The CDR3 is CASSVDFPPANTGELFF. CDR3 coding DNA: TGTGCCAGCAGCGTAGACTTTCCGCCCGCGAACACCGGGGAGCTGTTTTTT. The rearrangement uses TRBV9 and TRBJ2-2; D uncertain. CDR1 SGDLS and CDR2 YYNGEE come from the germline V gene. V lost 0 bases and J 0 bases, leaving 12 bases between the germline ends. The CDR3 extends over 17 amino acids.

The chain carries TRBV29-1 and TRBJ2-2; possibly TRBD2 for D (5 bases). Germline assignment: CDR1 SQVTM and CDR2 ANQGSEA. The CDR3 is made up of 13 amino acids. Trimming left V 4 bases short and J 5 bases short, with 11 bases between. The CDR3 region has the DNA TGCAGCGTTGTAATCGGAGGAACCGGGGAGCTGTTTTTT. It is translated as CSVVIGGTGELFF.

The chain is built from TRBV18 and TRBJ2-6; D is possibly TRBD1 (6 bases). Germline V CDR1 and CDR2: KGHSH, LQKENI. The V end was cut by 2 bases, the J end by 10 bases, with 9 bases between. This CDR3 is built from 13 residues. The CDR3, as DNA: TGTGCCAGCTCACCAAGACAGGCGAACGTCCTGACTTTC. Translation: CASSPRQANVLTF.

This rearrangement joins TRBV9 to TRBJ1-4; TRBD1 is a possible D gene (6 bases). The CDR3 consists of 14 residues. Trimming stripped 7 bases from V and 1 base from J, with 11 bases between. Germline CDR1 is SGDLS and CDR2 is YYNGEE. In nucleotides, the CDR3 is TGTGCCAGCGGCACAGGGATAACTAATGAAAAACTGTTTTTT. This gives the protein CASGTGITNEKLFF.

For the CDR3, the DNA is TGCGCCAGCAGTTCCGGCGGGCAGGCTAACTATGGCTACACCTTC. Protein sequence: CASSSGGQANYGYTF. The chain joins TRBV5-1 to TRBJ1-2; no reliable D call. The germline V gene has CDR1 SGHRS and CDR2 YFSETQ. V lost 5 bases and J lost 0, with 14 bases in between. This CDR3 region has 15 residues.

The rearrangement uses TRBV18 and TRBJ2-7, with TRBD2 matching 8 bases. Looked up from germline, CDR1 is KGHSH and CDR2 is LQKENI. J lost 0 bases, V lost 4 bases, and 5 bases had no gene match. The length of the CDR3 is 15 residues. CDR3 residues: CASSRDSGVSYEQYF. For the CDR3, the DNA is TGTGCCAGCTCACGTGATAGCGGGGTCTCCTACGAGCAGTACTTC.

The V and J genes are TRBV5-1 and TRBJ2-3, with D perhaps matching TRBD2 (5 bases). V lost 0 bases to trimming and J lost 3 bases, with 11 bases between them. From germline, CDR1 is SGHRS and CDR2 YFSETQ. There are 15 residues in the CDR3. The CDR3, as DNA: TGCGCCAGCAGCTTGGAATTCGGGAATACAGATACGCAGTATTTT. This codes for CASSLEFGNTDTQYF. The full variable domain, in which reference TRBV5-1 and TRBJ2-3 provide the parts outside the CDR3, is KAGVTQTPRYLIKTRGQQVTLSCSPISGHRSVSWYQQTPGQGLQFLFEYFSETQRNKGNFPGRFSGRQFSNSRSEMNVSTLELGDSALYLCASSLEFGNTDTQYFGPGTRLTVL.

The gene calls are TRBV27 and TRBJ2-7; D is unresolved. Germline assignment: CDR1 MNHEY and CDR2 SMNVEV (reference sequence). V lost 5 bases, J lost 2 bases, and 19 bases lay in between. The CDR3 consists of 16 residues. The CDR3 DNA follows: TGTGCCAGCAGTCAAAATCTCCGGGTCCTGACCTACGAGCAGTACTTC. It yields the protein CASSQNLRVLTYEQYF.

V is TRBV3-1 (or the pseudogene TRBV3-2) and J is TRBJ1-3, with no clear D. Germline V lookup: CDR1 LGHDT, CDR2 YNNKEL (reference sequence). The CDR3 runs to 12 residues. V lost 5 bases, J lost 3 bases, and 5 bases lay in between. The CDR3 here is CASSGDGNTIYF. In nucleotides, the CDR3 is TGTGCCAGCAGCGGCGATGGAAACACCATATATTTT.

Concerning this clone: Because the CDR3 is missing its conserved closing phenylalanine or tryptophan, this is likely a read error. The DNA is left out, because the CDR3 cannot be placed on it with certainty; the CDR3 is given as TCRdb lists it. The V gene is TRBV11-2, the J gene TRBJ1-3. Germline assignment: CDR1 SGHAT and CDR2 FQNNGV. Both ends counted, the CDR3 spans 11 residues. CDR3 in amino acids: CASSLVGPPVV.

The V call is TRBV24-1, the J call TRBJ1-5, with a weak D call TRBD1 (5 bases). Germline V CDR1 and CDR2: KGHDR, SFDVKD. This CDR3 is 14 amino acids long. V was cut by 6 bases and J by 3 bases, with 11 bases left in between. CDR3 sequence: CATSTGTSNQPQHF. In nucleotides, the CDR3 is TGTGCCACCAGTACAGGAACCTCCAATCAGCCCCAGCATTTT.

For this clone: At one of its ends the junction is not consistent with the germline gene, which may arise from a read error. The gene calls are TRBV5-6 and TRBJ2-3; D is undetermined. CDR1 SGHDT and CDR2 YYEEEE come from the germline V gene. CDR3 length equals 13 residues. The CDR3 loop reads CASSPRTFDRQYF. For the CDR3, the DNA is TGTGCCAGCAGCCCACGGACCTTCGATAGGCAGTATTTT.

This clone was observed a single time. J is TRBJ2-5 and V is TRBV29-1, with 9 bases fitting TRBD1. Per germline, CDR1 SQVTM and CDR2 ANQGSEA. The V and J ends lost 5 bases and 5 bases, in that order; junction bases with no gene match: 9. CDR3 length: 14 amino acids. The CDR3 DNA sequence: TGCAGCGTTTACGGACAGGGGCGGTGGGAGACCCAGTACTTC. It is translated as CSVYGQGRWETQYF.

The CDR3 sequence: CASSLQGLGQPQHF. The CDR3 nucleotides are TGTGCCAGCAGTCTACAGGGCTTGGGGCAGCCCCAGCATTTT. The rearrangement joins TRBV27 to TRBJ1-5, with D possibly TRBD1 on 6 matching bases. Germline CDR1 and CDR2: MNHEY and SMNVEV (reference sequence). The CDR3 contains 14 residues. Trimming cost V 5 bases and J 7 bases, with 15 bases left between them.

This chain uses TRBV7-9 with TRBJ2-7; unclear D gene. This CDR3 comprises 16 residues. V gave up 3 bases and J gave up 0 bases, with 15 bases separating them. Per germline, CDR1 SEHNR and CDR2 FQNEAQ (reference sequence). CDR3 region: CASSFNHKAPSYEQYF. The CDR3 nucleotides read TGTGCCAGCAGCTTCAATCACAAGGCGCCCTCCTACGAGCAGTACTTC.

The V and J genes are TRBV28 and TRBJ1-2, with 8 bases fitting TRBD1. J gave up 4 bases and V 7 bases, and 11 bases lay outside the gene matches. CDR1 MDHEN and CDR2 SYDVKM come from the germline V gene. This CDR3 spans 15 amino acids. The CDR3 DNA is TGTGCCAGCAAACTACAGGGGGACGAGAGCTATGGCTACACCTTC. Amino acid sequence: CASKLQGDESYGYTF.

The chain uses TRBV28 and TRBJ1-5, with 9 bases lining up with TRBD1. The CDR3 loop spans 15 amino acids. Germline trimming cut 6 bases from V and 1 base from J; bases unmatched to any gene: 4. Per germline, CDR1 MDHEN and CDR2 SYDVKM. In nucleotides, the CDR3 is TGTGCCAGCAGATCACAGGGGGCGAGCAATCAGCCCCAGCATTTT. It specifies CASRSQGASNQPQHF. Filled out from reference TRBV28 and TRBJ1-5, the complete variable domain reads DVKVTQSSRYLVKRTGEKVFLECVQDMDHENMFWYRQDPGLGLRLIYFSYDVKMKEKGDIPEGYSVSREKKERFSLILESASTNQTSMYLCASRSQGASNQPQHFGDGTRLSIL.

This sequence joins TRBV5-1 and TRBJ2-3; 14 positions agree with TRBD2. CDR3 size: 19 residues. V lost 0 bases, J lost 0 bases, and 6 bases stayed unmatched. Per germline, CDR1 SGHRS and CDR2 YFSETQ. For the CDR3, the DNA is TGCGCCAGCAGCTTGGAGGGACTAGCGGGGGTGGCTAGCACAGATACGCAGTATTTT. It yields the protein CASSLEGLAGVASTDTQYF.

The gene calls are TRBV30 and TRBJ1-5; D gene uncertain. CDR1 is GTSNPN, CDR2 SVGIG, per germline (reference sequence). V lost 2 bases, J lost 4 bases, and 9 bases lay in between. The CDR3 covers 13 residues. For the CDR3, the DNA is TGTGCCTGGAGTCCAGACGGTAATCAGCCCCAGCATTTT. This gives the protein CAWSPDGNQPQHF. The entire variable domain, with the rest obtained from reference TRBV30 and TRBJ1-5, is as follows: SQTIHQWPATLVQPVGSPLSLECTVEGTSNPNLYWYRQAAGRGLQLLFYSVGIGQISSEVPQNLSASRPQDRQFILSSKKLLLSDSGFYLCAWSPDGNQPQHFGDGTRLSIL.

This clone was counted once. CDR3 loop: CASKLLDRAMAGANVLTF. Written as DNA, the CDR3 is TGTGCCAGCAAACTACTTGACAGGGCAATGGCTGGGGCCAACGTCCTGACTTTC. V is TRBV2 and J is TRBJ2-6, with 7 bases matching TRBD1. Germline values: CDR1 SNHLY, CDR2 FYNNEI. Trimming at V came to 7 bases and at J to 2 bases, leaving 14 bases not matched to a gene. This CDR3 comprises 18 residues.

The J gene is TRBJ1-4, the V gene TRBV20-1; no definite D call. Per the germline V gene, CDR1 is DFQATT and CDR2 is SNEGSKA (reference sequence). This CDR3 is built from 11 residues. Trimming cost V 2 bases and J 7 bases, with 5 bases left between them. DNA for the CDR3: TGCAGTGCTAGAAAGGGTGAAAAACTGTTTTTT. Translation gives CSARKGEKLFF.